The 2 T cell receptor beta chains listed next were all sequenced from one sample in a study of metastatic and nonmetastatic thyroid tumors (dated by TCRdb to the early 2020s). No patient had received any treatment before thyroid surgery. The library was produced with PCR. TCRdb shows the sequencer as Illumina HiSeq 4000. TCRdb's own reprocessing of the public reads used fastp at Q25 and MiXCR and kept productive beta chains. This sample is represented by 30,000 or so clones; about 18% of them were singletons. Of the sample, over 6.5% is held by the ten largest clones. Sequenced material: blood. Source of these receptors: a female donor with papillary thyroid cancer or a benign thyroid nodule (not recorded which). Some clones in this sample may be carry-over from other donors' samples.

This clone has at least ten counts. This chain links TRBV11-3 with TRBJ2-5; D might be TRBD2 (7 bases). The CDR3 is made up of 14 amino acids. Trimming took 3 bases from V and 5 from J, leaving 13 bases between them. CDR1 and CDR2 (germline): SGHNT, YENEEA. CDR3 in DNA: TGTGCCAGCAGCTTTCGGGGGGCGAGTGAGACCCAGTACTTC. It is translated as CASSFRGASETQYF.

This clone was seen a handful of times. The V call is TRBV6-1, the J call TRBJ2-5; possibly TRBD2 for D (7 bases). Per germline, CDR1 MNHNS and CDR2 SASEGT. Trimming left V 4 bases short and J 1 base short, with 13 bases between. The CDR3 length is 15 residues. This CDR3 is CASSAQAGAQETQYF. The CDR3 DNA reads TGTGCCAGCAGTGCCCAGGCGGGGGCCCAAGAGACCCAGTACTTC.